These 18 T cell receptor beta chains came from one sample sequenced in a study of neoadjuvant anti-PD-1 for oral cavity cancer. The time point: after neoadjuvant nivolumab, at surgical resection. The method was immunoSEQ multiplex PCR; TCRdb's version includes in-frame clones alone and lacks a portion of them. The sample lists around 67,000 clones, 80% to 90% seen once, with 2.5% to 3% in the top ten. The starting material was PBMCs, obtained after nivolumab (anti-PD-1) treatment. The receptors were sampled from a person between 40 and 79 years old with oral cavity squamous cell carcinoma.

This sequence joins TRBV7-6 and TRBJ2-3; TRBD2 matches at 14 bases. Germline V gives CDR1 SGHVS, CDR2 FNYEAQ. V shed 5 bases, J shed 4 bases, and the junction held 8 bases outside the gene matches. There are 17 residues in the CDR3. Here the CDR3 DNA reads TGTGCCAGCAGCCCGGGACTAGCGGGAGTGCGTGCAGATACGCAGTATTTT. Its translation: CASSPGLAGVRADTQYF.

This clone has a single count. This rearrangement joins TRBV30 to TRBJ1-2; possibly TRBD1 for D (6 bases). Germline CDR1 and CDR2: GTSNPN and SVGIG (reference sequence). V lost 2 bases and J 5 bases, leaving 9 bases between the germline ends. This CDR3 is 12 amino acids long. The DNA of the CDR3 is TGTGCCTGGAGTACCCAGGGGTATGGCTACACCTTC. Encoded protein: CAWSTQGYGYTF.

The chain joins TRBV6-1 to TRBJ1-5; D is ambiguous. Trimming pared 6 bases from V and 1 base from J, leaving 10 bases between. The CDR3 totals 14 residues. Germline CDR1 reads MNHNS; CDR2 reads SASEGT. CDR3 nucleotides: TGTGCCAGCAGGCCATCTGGGAGCAATCAGCCCCAGCATTTT. It translates to CASRPSGSNQPQHF.

This chain links TRBV11-2 with TRBJ2-1; 7 nucleotides agree with TRBD2. The CDR3 has 17 amino acids. After removal of 5 bases from V and 5 bases from J, the junction contained 15 bases not matched to a gene. Germline V CDR1 and CDR2: SGHAT, FQNNGV. CDR3 region: CASSAGLAAAFDNEQFF. CDR3 DNA sequence: TGTGCCAGCAGCGCGGGTCTAGCGGCTGCCTTCGACAATGAGCAGTTCTTC.

The V and J genes are TRBV6-1 and TRBJ1-2, with TRBD1 as a possible D gene (5 bases). The CDR3 is 12 residues long. Per the germline V gene, CDR1 is MNHNS and CDR2 is SASEGT. V dropped 4 bases and J dropped 6 bases, with 9 bases sitting between them. The CDR3 nucleotides are TGTGCCAGCAGTGGTTGGGACGATGGCTACACCTTC. This sequence encodes CASSGWDDGYTF.

J is TRBJ2-5 and V is TRBV7-3, with unresolved D. This CDR3 region has 13 residues. Trimming shortened V by 5 bases and J by 1 base, and 8 bases separated the two germline ends. The germline gives CDR1 SGHTA, CDR2 FQGTGA. The CDR3 DNA reads TGTGCCAGCAGCACGGTCCCCCAAGAGACCCAGTACTTC. Protein sequence: CASSTVPQETQYF.

The chain joins TRBV5-1 to TRBJ2-3; a possible D gene is TRBD1 (5 bases). The CDR3 length is 15 residues. Germline V gene lookup returns CDR1 SGHRS and CDR2 YFSETQ. Trimming shortened V by 1 base and J by 0 bases, and 9 bases separated the two germline ends. Here the CDR3 reads CASSLFGASTDTQYF. The CDR3 DNA reads TGCGCCAGCAGCTTGTTTGGGGCAAGCACAGATACGCAGTATTTT.

This chain joins TRBV14 and TRBJ2-7; a possible D gene is TRBD2 (6 bases). The CDR3 extends over 15 amino acids. Trimming cost V 0 bases and J 5 bases, with 14 bases left between them. Germline assignment: CDR1 SGHDN and CDR2 FVKESK. The CDR3 loop reads CASSQDWRGGDEQYF. The CDR3 nucleotides read TGTGCCAGCAGCCAAGATTGGCGGGGAGGCGACGAGCAGTACTTC.

This chain links TRBV11-2 with TRBJ2-3, with 13 bases matching TRBD2. V lost 5 bases to trimming and J lost 7 bases; unmatched junction nucleotides: 6. CDR3 length: 15 residues. CDR1 and CDR2 from the germline V gene are SGHAT and FQNNGV. The CDR3 DNA reads as TGTGCCAGCAGCCGGACTAGCGGGAGTTCTAATACGCAGTATTTT. It codes for CASSRTSGSSNTQYF.

V is TRBV27 and J is TRBJ1-2, with 8 positions matching TRBD1. The CDR3 totals 14 residues. Germline CDR1 and CDR2: MNHEY and SMNVEV (reference sequence). Trimming cost V 6 bases and J 4 bases; bases outside gene matches: 7. The CDR3 here is CASRQSDRGYGYTF. DNA of the CDR3: TGTGCCAGCAGGCAATCAGACAGGGGCTATGGCTACACCTTC.

The chain recombines TRBV13 with TRBJ2-5; D call uncertain. Germline V gene sequence: CDR1 PRHDT, CDR2 FYEKMQ (reference sequence). Between the trimmed V and J ends, which lost 5 bases and 3 bases, there was a span of 10 bases. This CDR3 comprises 13 residues. The CDR3 bases are TGTGCCAGCAGCCCCCGAAGGAAAGAGACCCAGTACTTC. Translated: CASSPRRKETQYF.

The rearrangement links TRBV5-4 to TRBJ1-1, with 8 bases that match TRBD1. The V gene's germline CDR1 is SGHNT and CDR2 YYREEE (reference sequence). CDR3 length: 12 residues. V gave up 4 bases and J gave up 9 bases; unmatched junction bases: 5. In nucleotides, the CDR3 is TGTGCCAGCAGCGGCAGACAGGGGAAAGCTTTCTTT. Amino acid sequence: CASSGRQGKAFF.

The chain combines TRBV5-4 with TRBJ2-1; D is possibly TRBD1 (5 bases). Looked up from germline, CDR1 is SGHNT and CDR2 is YYREEE (reference sequence). The CDR3 runs 16 residues. Trimming removed 4 bases at V and 0 bases at J, with 14 bases between. DNA for the CDR3: TGTGCCAGCAGCGTATCAGGGTTGGGCTCCTACAATGAGCAGTTCTTC. It yields the protein CASSVSGLGSYNEQFF.

CDR3 sequence (DNA): TGTGCCAGCAGCCCGGGGTATAACTATGGCTACACCTTC. Its translation is CASSPGYNYGYTF. The chain employs TRBV14 and TRBJ1-2; D gene ambiguous. The CDR3 length is 13 residues. Trimming stripped 4 bases from V and 1 base from J, with 7 bases between. Germline-derived CDR1 and CDR2 are SGHDN and FVKESK.

The rearrangement links TRBV15 to TRBJ2-1, with D perhaps TRBD2 (6 bases). The ends were cut back, 0 bases at V and 0 bases at J, with 15 bases in the middle. Germline assignment: CDR1 LNHNV and CDR2 YYDKDF (reference sequence). The CDR3 loop spans 18 amino acids. CDR3 in DNA: TGTGCCACCAGCAGAGAAGGGCTAGCGTTTAGCTCCTACAATGAGCAGTTCTTC. Translated: CATSREGLAFSSYNEQFF.

CDR3 in amino acids: CAISESTRWAEQFF. CDR3 DNA sequence: TGTGCCATCAGTGAGTCAACTAGATGGGCAGAGCAGTTCTTC. This chain uses TRBV10-3 with TRBJ2-1, with D perhaps matching TRBD2 (5 bases). CDR1 is ENHRY, CDR2 SYGVKD, per germline. The CDR3 has 14 residues. V was clipped by 0 bases and J by 10 bases, with 13 bases between them.

In its sample, this clone was seen once. The rearrangement links TRBV11-2 to TRBJ2-1; possibly TRBD1 for D (5 bases). Trimming stripped 5 bases from V and 3 bases from J, with 11 bases between. The CDR3 is 14 amino acids. Looked up from germline, CDR1 is SGHAT and CDR2 is FQNNGV. The CDR3 region is CASSDRQLYNEQFF. CDR3 nucleotide sequence: TGTGCCAGCAGCGATAGACAGCTCTACAATGAGCAGTTCTTC.

The CDR3 spells CSVMGGGTGFEQYF. Written as DNA, the CDR3 is TGCAGCGTTATGGGCGGGGGGACAGGGTTCGAGCAGTACTTC. V gene TRBV29-1 combines with J gene TRBJ2-7; perhaps TRBD1 as D (9 bases). The V end was cut by 5 bases, the J end by 6 bases, with 20 bases between. The CDR3 is 14 amino acids. In germline, CDR1 is SQVTM, CDR2 ANQGSEA.